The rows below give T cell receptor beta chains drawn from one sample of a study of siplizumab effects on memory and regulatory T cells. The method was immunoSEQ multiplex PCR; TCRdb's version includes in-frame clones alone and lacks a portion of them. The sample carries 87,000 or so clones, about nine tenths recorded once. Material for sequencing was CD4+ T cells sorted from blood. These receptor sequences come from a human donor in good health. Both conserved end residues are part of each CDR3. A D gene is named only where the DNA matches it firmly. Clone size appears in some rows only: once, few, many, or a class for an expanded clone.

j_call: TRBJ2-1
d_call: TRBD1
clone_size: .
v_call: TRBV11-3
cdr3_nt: TGTGCCAGCAGCTTTAGACGGACAGGGGGACACAATGAGCAGTTCTTC
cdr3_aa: CASSFRRTGGHNEQFF

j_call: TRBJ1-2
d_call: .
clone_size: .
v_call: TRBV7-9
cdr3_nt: TGTGCCAGCAGCTTTGGAGGGGAGGGTGGCTACACCTTC
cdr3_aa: CASSFGGEGGYTF

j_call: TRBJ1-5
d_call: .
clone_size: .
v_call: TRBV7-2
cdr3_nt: TGTGCCAGCAGCTTTTCGGGGGGGCAGCCCCAGCATTTT
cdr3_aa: CASSFSGGQPQHF

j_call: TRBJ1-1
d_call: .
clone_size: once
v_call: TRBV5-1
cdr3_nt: TGCGCCAGCAGCTTATACACGACAGGGAACACTGAAGCTTTCTTT
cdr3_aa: CASSLYTTGNTEAFF

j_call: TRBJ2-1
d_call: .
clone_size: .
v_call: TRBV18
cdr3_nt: TGTGCCAGCTCGCTCTTACCTAGCGAATACAATGAGCAGTTCTTC
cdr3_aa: CASSLLPSEYNEQFF

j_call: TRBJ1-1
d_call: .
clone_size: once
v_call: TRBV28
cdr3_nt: TGTGCCAGCAGTTTGGCAGGGCGTGAAGCTTTCTTT
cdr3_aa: CASSLAGREAFF

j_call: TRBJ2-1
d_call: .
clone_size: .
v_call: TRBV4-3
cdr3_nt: TGCGCCAGCGCCTACCTTGAAGGCAATGAGCAGTTCTTC
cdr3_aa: CASAYLEGNEQFF

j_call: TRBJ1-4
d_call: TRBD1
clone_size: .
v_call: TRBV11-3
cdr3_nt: TGTGCCAGCAGCCACAGGGGATACGAAAAACTGTTTTTT
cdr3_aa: CASSHRGYEKLFF

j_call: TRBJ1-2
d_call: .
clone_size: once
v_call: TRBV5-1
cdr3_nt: TGCGCCAGCAGCTTGGAGGGGGGCAGGAATTACTATTTTGGCTACACCTTC
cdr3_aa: CASSLEGGRNYYFGYTF

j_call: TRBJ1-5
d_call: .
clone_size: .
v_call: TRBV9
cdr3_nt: TGTGCCAGCAGCGTAGGGGCAGTCAATCAGCCCCAGCATTTT
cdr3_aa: CASSVGAVNQPQHF